This T cell receptor (beta chain) was obtained from a study of blood T cell repertoires in COVID-19 (TCRdb year 2020). Regarding the study in general: Samples from collaborators originated in the United States, Italy and Spain and spanned both the acute and convalescent phases of COVID-19. The prospective study material was composed of cDNA or gDNA derived from T cells, B-cell-depleted T cells, or PBMCs. Subjects who had been exposed to COVID-19, were actively infected with it, or had recovered from it provided the deeply sampled blood TCRbeta repertoires that made up the dataset. The repertoires were released in a freely available public database intended as a resource for research on the immune response to SARS-CoV-2. The samples were drawn from two sources: the first 160 participants of the ongoing ImmuneRACE study, and fewer than 1,500 subjects contributed by 6 global collaborators. Sample metadata almost always included a de-identified subject ID, COVID-19 status, age in years and sex. HLA class I and class II types, where available, came from metadata supplied by the sample provider rather than from assay-based typing. Paper-wide results and their limitations: How much clinical and demographic metadata was included differed by source and by participant, and the metadata was provided uncurated.

Regarding this clone: Its recognized antigen is unknown. Base qualities are not at hand, and no much larger clone is one base apart.

Compared with germline, V lacks 4 bases and J lacks 3 bases; bases without a gene match: 14. Sequences LNHNV (CDR1) and YYDKDF (CDR2) are obtained from the germline V gene (reference sequence). Including the terminal cysteine and phenylalanine, the CDR3 comprises 18 residues. Of all the DNA, just the CDR3 is kept, 54 bases in frame from base 1. Enrolling through a virtual design, the prospective study's participants ranged in age from roughly 18 to 95 years and lived across 20 to 25 United States geographic areas. To assign participants to cohorts, the prospective study relied on clinical history that participants themselves reported in a screening survey and a study questionnaire. Recovered participants in ImmuneRACE Cohort 3 were defined as having two consecutive negative NP/OP PCR tests, clearance from a healthcare professional, or resolution of symptoms. In the prospective study, whole blood, serum and a nasopharyngeal or oropharyngeal swab were collected from each participant by mobile phlebotomists. Participants in the prospective study had the option to provide additional blood draws and questionnaires over an approximately 2-month period. Before DNA extraction, blood samples from the prospective study were shipped at room temperature or frozen.

TCRbeta CDR3 regions were amplified from genomic DNA by means of the immunoSEQ Assay, a bias-controlled multiplex PCR. In the original analysis: The number of nucleated cells in each sample was estimated by amplification of reference gene primers within the assay. To quantify the absolute abundance of each unique TCRbeta CDR3 rearrangement, sequence reads were collapsed and filtered. Productive Simpson clonality was computed per sample as the square root of Simpson's diversity index over productive rearrangements. The clones in this table, taken by TCRdb from immuneACCESS, are in-frame only. Not every clone is retained; where verified, under half of the shortfall comes from an unresolved V gene, and the cause of the rest is unknown. The DNA gave D and trimming, while V, J and clone size come from that table. The sample table shows some 200,000 clones, and roughly 87% are seen once. 2% to 2.5% of the sample is in the top ten clones.

This sequence was found in a woman younger than 45 who had recovered from COVID-19. The sequencing input was PBMCs or T cells enriched from blood (not recorded which). The chain joins TRBV15 to TRBJ2-2, with 7 bases in between that match TRBD2. The CDR3 protein: CATSTRWVREDHTGELFF. The DNA reads TGTGCCACCAGCACCAGATGGGTTCGGGAGGACCACACCGGGGAGCTGTTTTTT.